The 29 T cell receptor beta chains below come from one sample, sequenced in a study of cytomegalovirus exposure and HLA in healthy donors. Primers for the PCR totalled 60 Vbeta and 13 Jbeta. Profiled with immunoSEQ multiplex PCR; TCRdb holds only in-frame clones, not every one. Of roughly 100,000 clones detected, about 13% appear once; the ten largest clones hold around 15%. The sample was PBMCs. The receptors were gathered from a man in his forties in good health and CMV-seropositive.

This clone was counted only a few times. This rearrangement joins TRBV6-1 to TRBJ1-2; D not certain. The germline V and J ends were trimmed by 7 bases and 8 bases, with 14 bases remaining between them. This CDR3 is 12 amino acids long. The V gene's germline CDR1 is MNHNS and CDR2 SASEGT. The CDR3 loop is CASIEGRAGYTF. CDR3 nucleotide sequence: TGTGCCAGCATCGAGGGAAGGGCCGGCTACACCTTC.

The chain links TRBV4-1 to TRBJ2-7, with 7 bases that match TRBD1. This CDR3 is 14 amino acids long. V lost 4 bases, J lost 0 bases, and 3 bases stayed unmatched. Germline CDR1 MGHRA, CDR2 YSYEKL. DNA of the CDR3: TGCGCCAGCAGCCCAGGGGACAGCTCCTACGAGCAGTACTTC. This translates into CASSPGDSSYEQYF.

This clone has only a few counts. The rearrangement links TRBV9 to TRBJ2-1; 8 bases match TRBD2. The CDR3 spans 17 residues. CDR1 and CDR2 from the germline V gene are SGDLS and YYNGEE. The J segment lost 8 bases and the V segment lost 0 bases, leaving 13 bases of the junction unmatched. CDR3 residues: CASSVGLPGLVAHEQFF. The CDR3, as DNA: TGTGCCAGCAGCGTAGGCCTTCCGGGACTAGTCGCCCATGAGCAGTTCTTC.

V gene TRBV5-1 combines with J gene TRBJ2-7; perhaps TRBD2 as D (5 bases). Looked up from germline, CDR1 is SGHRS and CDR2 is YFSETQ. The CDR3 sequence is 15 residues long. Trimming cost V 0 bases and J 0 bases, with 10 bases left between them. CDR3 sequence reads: CASSLGGGSSYEQYF. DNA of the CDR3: TGCGCCAGCAGCTTGGGAGGAGGTAGCTCCTACGAGCAGTACTTC.

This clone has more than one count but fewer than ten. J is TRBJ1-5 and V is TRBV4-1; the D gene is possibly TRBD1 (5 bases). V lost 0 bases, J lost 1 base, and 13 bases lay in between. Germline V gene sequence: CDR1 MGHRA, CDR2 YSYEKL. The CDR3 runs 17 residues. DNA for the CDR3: TGCGCCAGCAGCCAAGAAATGGGGCACCAAAGCAATCAGCCCCAGCATTTT. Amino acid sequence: CASSQEMGHQSNQPQHF.

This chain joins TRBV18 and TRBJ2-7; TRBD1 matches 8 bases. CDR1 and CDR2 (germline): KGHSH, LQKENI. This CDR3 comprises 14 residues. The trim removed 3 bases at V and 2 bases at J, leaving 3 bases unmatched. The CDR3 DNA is TGTGCCAGCTCACCGGACAGGGCAGCCTACGAGCAGTACTTC. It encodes CASSPDRAAYEQYF.

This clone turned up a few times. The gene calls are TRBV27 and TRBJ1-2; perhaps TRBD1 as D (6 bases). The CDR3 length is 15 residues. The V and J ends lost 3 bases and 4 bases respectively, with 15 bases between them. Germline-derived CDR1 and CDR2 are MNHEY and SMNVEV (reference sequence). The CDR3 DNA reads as TGTGCCAGCAGTTTTGTTTCGGACAGTCCCTATGGCTACACCTTC. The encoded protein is CASSFVSDSPYGYTF.

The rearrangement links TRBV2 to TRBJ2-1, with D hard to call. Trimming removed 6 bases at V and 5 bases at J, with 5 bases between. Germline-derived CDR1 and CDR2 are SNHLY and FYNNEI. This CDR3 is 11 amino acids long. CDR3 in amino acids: CASSYNNEQFF. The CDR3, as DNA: TGTGCCAGCAGCTATAACAATGAGCAGTTCTTC.

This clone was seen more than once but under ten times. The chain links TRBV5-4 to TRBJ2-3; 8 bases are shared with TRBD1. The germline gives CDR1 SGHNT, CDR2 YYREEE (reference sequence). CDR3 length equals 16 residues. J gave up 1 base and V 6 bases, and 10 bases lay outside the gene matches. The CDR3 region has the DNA TGTGCCAGCACCCCGCAGGTGACAGGGGGCACAGATACGCAGTATTTT. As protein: CASTPQVTGGTDTQYF.

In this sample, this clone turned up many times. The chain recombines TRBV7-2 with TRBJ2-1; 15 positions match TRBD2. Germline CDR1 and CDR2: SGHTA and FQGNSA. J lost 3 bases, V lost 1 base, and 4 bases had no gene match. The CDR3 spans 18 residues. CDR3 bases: TGTGCCAGCAGCTTAGAAGGGACTAGCGGGAGGTACTACAATGAGCAGTTCTTC. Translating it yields CASSLEGTSGRYYNEQFF. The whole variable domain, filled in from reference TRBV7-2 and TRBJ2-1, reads GAGVSQSPSNKVTEKGKDVELRCDPISGHTALYWYRQSLGQGLEFLIYFQGNSAPDKSGLPSDRFSAERTGGSVSTLTIQRTQQEDSAVYLCASSLEGTSGRYYNEQFFGPGTRLTVL.

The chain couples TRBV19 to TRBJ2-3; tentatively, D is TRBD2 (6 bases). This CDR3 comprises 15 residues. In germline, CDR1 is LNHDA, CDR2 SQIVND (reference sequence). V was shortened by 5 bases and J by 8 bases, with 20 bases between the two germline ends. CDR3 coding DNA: TGTGCCAGTAGTCAGGACTATGGGTCCTTGGGTACGCAGTATTTT. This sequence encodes CASSQDYGSLGTQYF. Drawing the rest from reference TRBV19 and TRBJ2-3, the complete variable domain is DGGITQSPKYLFRKEGQNVTLSCEQNLNHDAMYWYRQDPGQGLRLIYYSQIVNDFQKGDIAEGYSVSREKKESFPLTVTSAQKNPTAFYLCASSQDYGSLGTQYFGPGTRLTVL.

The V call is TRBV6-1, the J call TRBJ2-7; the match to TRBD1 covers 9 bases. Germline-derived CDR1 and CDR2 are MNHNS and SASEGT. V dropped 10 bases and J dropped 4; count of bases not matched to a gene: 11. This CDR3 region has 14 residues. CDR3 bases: TGTGCCACCACCCCTCGGGGACAGGGTTACGAGCAGTACTTC. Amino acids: CATTPRGQGYEQYF.

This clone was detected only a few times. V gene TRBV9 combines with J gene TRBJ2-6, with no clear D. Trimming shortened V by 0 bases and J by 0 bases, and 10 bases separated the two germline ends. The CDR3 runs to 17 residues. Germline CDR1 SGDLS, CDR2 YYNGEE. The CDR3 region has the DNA TGTGCCAGCAGCGTAGCAGCGCGATTCTCTGGGGCCAACGTCCTGACTTTC. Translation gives CASSVAARFSGANVLTF.

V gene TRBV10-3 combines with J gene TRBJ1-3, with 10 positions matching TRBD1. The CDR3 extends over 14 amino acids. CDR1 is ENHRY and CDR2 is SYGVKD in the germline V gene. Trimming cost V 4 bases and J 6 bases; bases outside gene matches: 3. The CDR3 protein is CAISGGTGENTIYF. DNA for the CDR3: TGTGCCATCAGTGGAGGGACAGGGGAAAACACCATATATTTT.

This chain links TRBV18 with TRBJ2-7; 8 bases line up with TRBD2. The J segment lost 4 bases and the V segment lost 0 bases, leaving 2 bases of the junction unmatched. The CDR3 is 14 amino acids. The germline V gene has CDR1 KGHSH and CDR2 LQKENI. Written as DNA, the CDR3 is TGTGCCAGCTCACCACCGGTAGCGGGGTACGAGCAGTACTTC. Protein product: CASSPPVAGYEQYF.

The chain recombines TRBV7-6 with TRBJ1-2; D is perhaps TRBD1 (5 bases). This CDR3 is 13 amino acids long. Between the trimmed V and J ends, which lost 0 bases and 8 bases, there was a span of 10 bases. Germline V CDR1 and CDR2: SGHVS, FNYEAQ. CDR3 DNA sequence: TGTGCCAGCAGCTTAGCGCGCGGGGGGGGCTACACCTTC. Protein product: CASSLARGGGYTF.

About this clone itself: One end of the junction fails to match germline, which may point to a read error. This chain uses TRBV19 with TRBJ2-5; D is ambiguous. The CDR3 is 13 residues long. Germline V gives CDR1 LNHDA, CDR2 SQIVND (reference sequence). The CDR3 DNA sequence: TGTGCCAGTAGTACGGTGCGGCAAGGGACCCAGTACTTC. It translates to CASSTVRQGTQYF.

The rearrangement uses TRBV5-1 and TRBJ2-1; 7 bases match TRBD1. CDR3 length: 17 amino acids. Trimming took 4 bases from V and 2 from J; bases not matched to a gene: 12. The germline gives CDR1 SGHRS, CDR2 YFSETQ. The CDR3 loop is CASSHSEQGFAYNEQFF. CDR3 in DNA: TGCGCCAGCAGCCATTCCGAACAGGGGTTTGCCTACAATGAGCAGTTCTTC.

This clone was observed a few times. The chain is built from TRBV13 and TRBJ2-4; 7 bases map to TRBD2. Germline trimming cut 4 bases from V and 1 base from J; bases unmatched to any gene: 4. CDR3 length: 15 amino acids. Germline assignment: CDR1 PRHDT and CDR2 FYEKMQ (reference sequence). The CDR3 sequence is CASSWGGLAKNIQYF. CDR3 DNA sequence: TGTGCCAGCAGCTGGGGGGGGTTGGCCAAAAACATTCAGTACTTC.

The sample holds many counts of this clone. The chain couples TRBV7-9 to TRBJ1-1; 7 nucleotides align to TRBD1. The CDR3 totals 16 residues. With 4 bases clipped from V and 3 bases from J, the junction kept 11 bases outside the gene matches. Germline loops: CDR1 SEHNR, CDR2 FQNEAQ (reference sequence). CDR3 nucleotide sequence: TGTGCCAGCAGCTACAGGGGTTTTTTTATGGACACTGAAGCTTTCTTT. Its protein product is CASSYRGFFMDTEAFF.

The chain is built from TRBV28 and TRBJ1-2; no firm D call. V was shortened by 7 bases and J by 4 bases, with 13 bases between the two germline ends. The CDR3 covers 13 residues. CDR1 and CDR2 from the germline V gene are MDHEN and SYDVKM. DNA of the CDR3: TGTGCCAGCACCCAACTAGGGCCCTATGGCTACACCTTC. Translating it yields CASTQLGPYGYTF.

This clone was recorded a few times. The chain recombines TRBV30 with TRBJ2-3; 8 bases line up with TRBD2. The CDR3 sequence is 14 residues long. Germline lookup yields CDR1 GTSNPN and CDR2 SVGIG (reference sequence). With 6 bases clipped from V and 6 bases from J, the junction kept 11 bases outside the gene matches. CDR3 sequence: CACYGTRASDTQYF. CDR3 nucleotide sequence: TGTGCCTGCTACGGGACTAGGGCTTCGGATACGCAGTATTTT.

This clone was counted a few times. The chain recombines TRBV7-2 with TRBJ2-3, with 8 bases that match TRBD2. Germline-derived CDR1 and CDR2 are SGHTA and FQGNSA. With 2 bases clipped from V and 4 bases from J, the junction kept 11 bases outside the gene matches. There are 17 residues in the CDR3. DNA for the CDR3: TGTGCCAGCAGCTTAAATAGTGCAGCGGGAGAAGCAGATACGCAGTATTTT. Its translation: CASSLNSAAGEADTQYF.

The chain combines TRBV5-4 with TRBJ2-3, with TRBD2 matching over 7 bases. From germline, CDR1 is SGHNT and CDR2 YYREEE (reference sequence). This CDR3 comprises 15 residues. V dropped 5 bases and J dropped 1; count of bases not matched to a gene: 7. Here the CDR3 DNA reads TGTGCCAGCAGGCTGGGAGGGCCCGGCACAGATACGCAGTATTTT. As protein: CASRLGGPGTDTQYF.

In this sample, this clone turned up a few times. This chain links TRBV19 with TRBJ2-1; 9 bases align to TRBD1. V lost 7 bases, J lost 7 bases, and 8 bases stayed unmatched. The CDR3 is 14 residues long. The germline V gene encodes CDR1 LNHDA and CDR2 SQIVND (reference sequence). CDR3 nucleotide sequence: TGTGCCAGTAATTATAGGACAGGGGTAAATGAGCAGTTCTTC. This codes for CASNYRTGVNEQFF. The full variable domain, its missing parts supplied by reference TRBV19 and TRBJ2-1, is DGGITQSPKYLFRKEGQNVTLSCEQNLNHDAMYWYRQDPGQGLRLIYYSQIVNDFQKGDIAEGYSVSREKKESFPLTVTSAQKNPTAFYLCASNYRTGVNEQFFGPGTRLTVL.

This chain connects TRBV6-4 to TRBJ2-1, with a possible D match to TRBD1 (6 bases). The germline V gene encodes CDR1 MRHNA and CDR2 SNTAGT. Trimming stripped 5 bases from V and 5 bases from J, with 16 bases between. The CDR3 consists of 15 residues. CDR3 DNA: TGTGCCAGCAGTTTAGGGCAGGGGATACACAATGAGCAGTTCTTC. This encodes CASSLGQGIHNEQFF.

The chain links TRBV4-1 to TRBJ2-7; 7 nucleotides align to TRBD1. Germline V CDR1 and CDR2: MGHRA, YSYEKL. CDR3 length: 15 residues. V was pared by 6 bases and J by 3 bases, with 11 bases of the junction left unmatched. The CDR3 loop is CASRPNRGYNYEQYF. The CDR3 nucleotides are TGCGCCAGCAGACCTAACAGGGGCTACAACTACGAGCAGTACTTC.

Written as DNA, the CDR3 is TGCGCCAGCAGCTTGCTTAGCGAGCTTTGGAATGAGCAGTTCTTC. Protein: CASSLLSELWNEQFF. The chain has TRBV5-1 and TRBJ2-1; the D gene is possibly TRBD2 (5 bases). Trimming left V 1 base short and J 7 bases short, with 15 bases between. The CDR3 sequence is 15 residues long. Germline V CDR1 and CDR2: SGHRS, YFSETQ.

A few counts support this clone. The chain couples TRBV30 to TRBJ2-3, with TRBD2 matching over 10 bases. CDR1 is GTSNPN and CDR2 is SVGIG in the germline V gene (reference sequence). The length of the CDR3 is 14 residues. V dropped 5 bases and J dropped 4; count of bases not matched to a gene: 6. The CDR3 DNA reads TGTGCCTGGCAGGGACTAGCGTTCGCAGATACGCAGTATTTT. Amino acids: CAWQGLAFADTQYF.